The rows below give T cell receptor beta chains drawn from one sample of a study of T cell changes during pregnancy in multiple sclerosis. Generated by immunoSEQ multiplex PCR, the TCRdb table keeps only in-frame clones and is missing some. The sample has tens of thousands of clones, 85% to 95% seen once. Source: peripheral blood, taken before pregnancy. The receptors shown here come from a female donor with multiple sclerosis, enrolled in a pregnancy study. Both conserved end residues are part of each CDR3.

v_gene,j_gene,CDR3aa
TRBV5-4,TRBJ1-1,CASSRTGGTEAFF
TRBV12-5,TRBJ2-5,CASGLVLAGDQETQYF
TRBV9,TRBJ2-3,CASSPQSSGGGDTQYF
TRBV19,TRBJ1-5,CASSIATQSNQPQHF
TRBV6-5,TRBJ1-1,CASSYSGSSNTEAFF
TRBV4-2,TRBJ1-1,CASSQLQGLNTEAFF
TRBV12-5,TRBJ2-1,CASGIQTNEQFF
TRBV4-2,TRBJ2-1,CASSQVWREERGEQFF
TRBV27,TRBJ2-2,CATPRPGQGPKNSGELFF
TRBV7-2,TRBJ2-2,CASSSRNDLRQRELFF
TRBV7-9,TRBJ2-7,CASSSQGRAGYEQYF
TRBV5-4,TRBJ2-5,CAASSGTGRETQYF
TRBV5-4,TRBJ1-1,CASSRGGANTEAFF
TRBV28,TRBJ1-1,CASSWDRVGTEAFF
TRBV1,TRBJ2-1,CTSSFPGTSGYNEQFF
TRBV4-1,TRBJ2-5,CASSPVAGVLETQYF
TRBV6-1,TRBJ1-1,CASSDRRDREGRTEAFF
TRBV6-1,TRBJ1-5,CASSDGGNQPQHF
TRBV5-1,TRBJ1-4,CASSSFGTGGEKLFF
TRBV7-2,TRBJ1-2,CASSPGGGNYGYTF
TRBV21-1,TRBJ1-2,CASSTGQTHLRGYTF
TRBV29-1,TRBJ1-1,CSVELTGGVTEAFF
TRBV11-3,TRBJ2-1,CASSSYRGNEQFF
TRBV2,TRBJ1-2,CASSVGGVVDYTF
TRBV7-2,TRBJ2-1,CASSQGLAGGTDEQFF
TRBV4-2,TRBJ2-7,CASSHASGLAGDGQYF
TRBV19,TRBJ1-5,CASKEQASNQPQHF
TRBV13,TRBJ1-1,CASSHDPTGGLEAFF
TRBV4-2,TRBJ1-2,CASSPRGDYGYTF
TRBV7-3,TRBJ2-3,CASGHTDTQYF
TRBV5-4,TRBJ1-6,CASSRIGQGAGVYNSPLHF
TRBV19,TRBJ1-1,CASLRTGGTEAFF
TRBV28,TRBJ1-2,CASSPSGQLPNYGYTF
TRBV29-1,TRBJ2-7,CSVVLGSWYEQYF
TRBV2,TRBJ1-1,CASRGTGGLTEAFF
TRBV27,TRBJ2-7,CASSSSSDRVTYEQYF
TRBV25-1,TRBJ2-3,CASSAAGGDTQYF
TRBV27,TRBJ1-3,CASRDRVHTIYF
TRBV18,TRBJ2-6,CASSLTGTAYFSGANVLTF
TRBV5-8,TRBJ1-1,CASSFYRGTMNTEAFF
TRBV25-1,TRBJ2-5,CASSGGGTQYF
TRBV15,TRBJ1-1,CATSRDRGTEAFF
TRBV19,TRBJ2-4,CASSMGGGLVAKNIQYF
TRBV6-6,TRBJ1-1,CASRASQMNTEAFF
TRBV9,TRBJ2-6,CASSFDGTGGVGANVLTF
TRBV9,TRBJ1-1,CASSSGLSNTEAFF
TRBV6-1,TRBJ1-2,CASSEAGTGNYGYTF
TRBV19,TRBJ2-2,CASSFTGGTGELFF
TRBV7-9,TRBJ2-5,CASSLRRGAGLETQYF
TRBV7-6,TRBJ2-7,CASSLAGTGSEQYF
TRBV27,TRBJ2-1,CASSLEASSYNEQFF